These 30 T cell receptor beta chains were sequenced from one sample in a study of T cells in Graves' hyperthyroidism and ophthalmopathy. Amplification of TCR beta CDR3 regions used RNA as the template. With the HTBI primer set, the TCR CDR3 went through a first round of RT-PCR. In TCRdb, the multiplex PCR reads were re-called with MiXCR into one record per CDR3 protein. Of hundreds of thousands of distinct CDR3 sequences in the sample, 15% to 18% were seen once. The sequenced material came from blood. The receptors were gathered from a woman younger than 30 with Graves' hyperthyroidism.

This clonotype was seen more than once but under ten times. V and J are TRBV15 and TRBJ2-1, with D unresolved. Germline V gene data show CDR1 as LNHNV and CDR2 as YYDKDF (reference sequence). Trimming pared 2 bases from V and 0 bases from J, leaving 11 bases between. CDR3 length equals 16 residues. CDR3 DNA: TGTGCCACCAGCAGAAGGCACAAGAGCTCCTACAATGAGCAGTTCTTC. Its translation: CATSRRHKSSYNEQFF.

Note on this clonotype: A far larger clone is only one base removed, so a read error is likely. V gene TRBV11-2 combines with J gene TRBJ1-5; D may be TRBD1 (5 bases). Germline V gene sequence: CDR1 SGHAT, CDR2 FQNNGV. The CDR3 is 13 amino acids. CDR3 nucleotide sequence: TGCGCCCGCAGTTTGGGGCAGAATCAGCCCCAGCATTTT. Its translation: CARSLGQNQPQHF.

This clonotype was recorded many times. CDR3 loop: CASSSLWTGESDEQYF. The CDR3 DNA sequence: TGTGCCAGCAGTTCCCTTTGGACAGGGGAGTCCGACGAGCAGTACTTC. The J gene is TRBJ2-7, the V gene TRBV27; 9 positions match TRBD1. CDR3 length: 16 amino acids. Germline assignment: CDR1 MNHEY and CDR2 SMNVEV (reference sequence). V was pared by 4 bases and J by 5 bases, with 12 bases of the junction left unmatched.

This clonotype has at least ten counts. In DNA, the CDR3 is TGTGCCAGCAGACACCGTGGGTTAACCTACGAGCAGTACTTC. Protein sequence: CASRHRGLTYEQYF. The rearrangement links TRBV2 to TRBJ2-7; D is unresolved. CDR1 is SNHLY, CDR2 FYNNEI, per germline. V shed 6 bases and J shed 2 bases, with 14 bases lying between them. The CDR3 runs to 14 residues.

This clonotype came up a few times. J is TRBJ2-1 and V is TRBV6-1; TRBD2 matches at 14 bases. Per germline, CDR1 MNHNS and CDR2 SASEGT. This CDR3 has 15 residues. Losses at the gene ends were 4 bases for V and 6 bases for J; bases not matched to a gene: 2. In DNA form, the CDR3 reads TGTGCCAGCAGTGGGACTAGCGGGAGGCCCAATGAGCAGTTCTTC. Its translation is CASSGTSGRPNEQFF.

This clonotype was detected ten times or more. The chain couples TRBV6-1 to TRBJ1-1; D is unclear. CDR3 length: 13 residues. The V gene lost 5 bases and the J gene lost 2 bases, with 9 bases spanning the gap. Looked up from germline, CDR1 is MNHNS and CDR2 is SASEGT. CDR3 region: CASSLHENTEAFF. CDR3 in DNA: TGTGCCAGCAGTCTACACGAAAACACTGAAGCTTTCTTT.

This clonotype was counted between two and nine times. DNA of the CDR3: TGTGCCAGCAGCCGACTAGGACGAGACAGGGGGCTCGGGTTGGGCGGAAACACCATATATTTT. It translates to CASSRLGRDRGLGLGGNTIYF. This chain joins TRBV28 and TRBJ1-3; 10 positions agree with TRBD1. Looked up from germline, CDR1 is MDHEN and CDR2 is SYDVKM. This CDR3 spans 21 amino acids. V lost 6 bases, J lost 4 bases, and 24 bases stayed unmatched. The full variable domain, rest sourced from reference TRBV28 and TRBJ1-3, is DVKVTQSSRYLVKRTGEKVFLECVQDMDHENMFWYRQDPGLGLRLIYFSYDVKMKEKGDIPEGYSVSREKKERFSLILESASTNQTSMYLCASSRLGRDRGLGLGGNTIYFGEGSWLTVV.

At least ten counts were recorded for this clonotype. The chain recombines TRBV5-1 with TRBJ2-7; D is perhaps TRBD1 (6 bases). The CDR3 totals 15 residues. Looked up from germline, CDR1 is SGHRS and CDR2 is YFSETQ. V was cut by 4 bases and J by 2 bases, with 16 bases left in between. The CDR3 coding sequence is TGCGCCAGCAGCCAAGCCGCAGGGGCCGCCTACGAGCAGTACTTC. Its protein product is CASSQAAGAAYEQYF.

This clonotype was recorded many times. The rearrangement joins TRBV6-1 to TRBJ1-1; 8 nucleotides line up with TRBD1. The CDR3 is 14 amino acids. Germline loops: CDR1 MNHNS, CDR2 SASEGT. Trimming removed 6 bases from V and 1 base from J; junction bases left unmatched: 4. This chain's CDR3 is CASRRQGRNTEAFF. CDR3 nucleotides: TGTGCCAGCAGAAGACAGGGGAGGAACACTGAAGCTTTCTTT.

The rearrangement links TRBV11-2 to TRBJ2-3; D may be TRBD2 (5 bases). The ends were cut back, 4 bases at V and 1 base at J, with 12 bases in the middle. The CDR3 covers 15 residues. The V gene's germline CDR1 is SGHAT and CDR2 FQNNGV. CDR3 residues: CASSSGYSGTDTQYF. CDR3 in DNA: TGTGCCAGCAGCTCAGGATATAGCGGCACAGATACGCAGTATTTT.

CDR3 coding DNA: TGTGCCAGTAGAACGACTAGCTCCGATGAGCAGTTCTTC. It encodes CASRTTSSDEQFF. V gene TRBV19 combines with J gene TRBJ2-1, with TRBD2 identical over 7 bases. J was trimmed by 8 bases and V by 6 bases; bases with no gene match: 7. The CDR3 loop spans 13 amino acids. Germline assignment: CDR1 LNHDA and CDR2 SQIVND (reference sequence).

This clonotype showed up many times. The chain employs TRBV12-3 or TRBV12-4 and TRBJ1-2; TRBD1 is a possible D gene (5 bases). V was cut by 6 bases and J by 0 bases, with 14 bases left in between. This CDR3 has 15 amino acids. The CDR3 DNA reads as TGTGCCAGCAGATCCGGGGCCGCTCCTAACTATGGCTACACCTTC. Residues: CASRSGAAPNYGYTF.

The CDR3 here is CSARRQGSETQYF. CDR3 in DNA: TGCAGTGCTAGAAGGCAGGGCAGCGAGACCCAGTACTTC. The J gene is TRBJ2-5, the V gene TRBV20-1, with a weak D call TRBD1 (5 bases). V lost 2 bases and J 5 bases, leaving 12 bases between the germline ends. Germline CDR1 and CDR2: DFQATT and SNEGSKA (reference sequence). CDR3 length equals 13 residues.

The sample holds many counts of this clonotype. The CDR3 region is CSADAREYYEQYF. CDR3 bases: TGCAGTGCTGACGCCAGGGAATACTACGAGCAGTACTTC. The genes are TRBV20-1 and TRBJ2-7; tentative D call: TRBD1 (5 bases). This CDR3 is built from 13 residues. Trimming removed 5 bases from V and 3 bases from J, with 14 bases in between. Germline V gene lookup returns CDR1 DFQATT and CDR2 SNEGSKA (reference sequence).

This chain's CDR3 is CASGQTGTGNTIYF. The DNA for the CDR3 is TGTGCCAGCGGTCAGACAGGAACTGGAAACACCATATATTTT. The V gene is TRBV6-1, the J gene TRBJ1-3; a weak D match, TRBD1 (6 bases). The V end was cut by 8 bases, the J end by 2 bases, with 13 bases between. The CDR3 is made up of 14 amino acids. Germline CDR1 is MNHNS and CDR2 is SASEGT.

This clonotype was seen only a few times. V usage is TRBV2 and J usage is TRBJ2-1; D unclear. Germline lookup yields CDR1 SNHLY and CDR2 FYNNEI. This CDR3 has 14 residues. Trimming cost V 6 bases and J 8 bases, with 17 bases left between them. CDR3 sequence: CASRSRAPWDEQFF. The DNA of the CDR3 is TGTGCCAGCAGATCACGGGCCCCCTGGGATGAGCAGTTCTTC.

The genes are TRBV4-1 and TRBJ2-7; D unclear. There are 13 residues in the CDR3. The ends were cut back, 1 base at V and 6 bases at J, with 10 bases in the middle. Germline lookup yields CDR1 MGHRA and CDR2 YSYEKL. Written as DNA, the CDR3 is TGCGCCAGCAGCCAAGTGGTAAGAGGCGAGCAGTACTTC. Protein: CASSQVVRGEQYF.

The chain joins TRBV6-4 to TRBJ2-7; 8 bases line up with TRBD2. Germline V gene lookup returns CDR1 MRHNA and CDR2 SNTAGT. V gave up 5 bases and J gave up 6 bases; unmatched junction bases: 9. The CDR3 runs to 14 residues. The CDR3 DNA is TGTGCCAGCAGTTACGGGAGGGGGGCCTCCGAGCAGTACTTC. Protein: CASSYGRGASEQYF.

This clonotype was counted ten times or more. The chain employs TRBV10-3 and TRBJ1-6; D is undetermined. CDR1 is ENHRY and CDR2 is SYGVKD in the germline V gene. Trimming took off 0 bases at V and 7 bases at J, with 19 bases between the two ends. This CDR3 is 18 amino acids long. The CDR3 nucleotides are TGTGCCATCAGTGAGTCTCGTACGACTTACCGTCGGAATTCACCCCTCCACTTT. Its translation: CAISESRTTYRRNSPLHF.

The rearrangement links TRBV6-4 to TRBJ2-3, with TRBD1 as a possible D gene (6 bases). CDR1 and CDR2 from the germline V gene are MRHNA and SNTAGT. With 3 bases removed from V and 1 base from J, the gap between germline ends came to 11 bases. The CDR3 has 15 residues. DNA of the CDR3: TGTGCCAGCAGTGAGGTGAAGGGGGGCACAGATACGCAGTATTTT. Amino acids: CASSEVKGGTDTQYF.

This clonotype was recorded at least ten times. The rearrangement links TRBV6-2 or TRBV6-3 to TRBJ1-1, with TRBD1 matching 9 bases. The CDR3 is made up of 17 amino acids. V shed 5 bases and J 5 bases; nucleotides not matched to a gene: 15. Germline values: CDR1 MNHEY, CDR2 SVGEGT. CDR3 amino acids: CASSGPGDRAFKTEAFF. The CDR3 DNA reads TGTGCCAGCAGTGGCCCGGGGGACAGGGCGTTTAAGACTGAAGCTTTCTTT.

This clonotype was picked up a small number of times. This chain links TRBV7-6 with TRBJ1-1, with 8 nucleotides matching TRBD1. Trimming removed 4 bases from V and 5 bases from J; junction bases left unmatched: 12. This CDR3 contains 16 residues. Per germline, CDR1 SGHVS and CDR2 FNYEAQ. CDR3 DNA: TGTGCCAGCAGCTCCCGGGACAGAAACAGGGGGACTGAAGCTTTCTTT. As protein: CASSSRDRNRGTEAFF.

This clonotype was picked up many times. CDR3 in amino acids: CASSLVATQVNYYGYTF. CDR3 in DNA: TGCGCCAGCAGCTTGGTTGCGACGCAAGTGAACTACTATGGCTACACCTTC. The V and J genes are TRBV5-1 and TRBJ1-2; D is uncertain. There are 17 residues in the CDR3. Germline CDR1 SGHRS, CDR2 YFSETQ. Trimming cost V 0 bases and J 3 bases, with 18 bases left between them.

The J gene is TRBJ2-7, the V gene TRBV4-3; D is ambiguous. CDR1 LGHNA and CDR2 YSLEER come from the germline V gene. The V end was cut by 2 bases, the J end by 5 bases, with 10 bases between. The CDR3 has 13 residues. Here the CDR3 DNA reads TGCGCCAGCAGCCAAACTTATACCCACGAGCAGTACTTC. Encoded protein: CASSQTYTHEQYF.

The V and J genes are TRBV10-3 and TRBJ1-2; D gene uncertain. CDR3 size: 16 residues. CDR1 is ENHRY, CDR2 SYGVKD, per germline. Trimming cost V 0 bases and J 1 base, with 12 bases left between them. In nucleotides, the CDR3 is TGTGCCATCAGTGAGTCGTTGAGTGCTCTTAACTATGGCTACACCTTC. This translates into CAISESLSALNYGYTF.

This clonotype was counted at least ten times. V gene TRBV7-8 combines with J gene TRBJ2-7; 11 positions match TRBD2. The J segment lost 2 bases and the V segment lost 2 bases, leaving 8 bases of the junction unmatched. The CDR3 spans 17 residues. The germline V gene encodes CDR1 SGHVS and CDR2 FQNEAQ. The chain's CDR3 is CASSLIAGGPVAYEQYF. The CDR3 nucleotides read TGTGCCAGCAGCTTAATAGCGGGAGGGCCTGTAGCCTACGAGCAGTACTTC.

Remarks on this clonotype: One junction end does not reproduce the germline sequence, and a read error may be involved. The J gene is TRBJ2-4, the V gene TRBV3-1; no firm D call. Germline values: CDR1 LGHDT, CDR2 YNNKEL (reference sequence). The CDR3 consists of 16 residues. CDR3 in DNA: TGTACCAGCAGCCAAGAAGCAGGTAGACCCAAAAACATTCAGTACTTC. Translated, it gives CTSSQEAGRPKNIQYF.

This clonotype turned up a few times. As DNA, the CDR3 is TGTGCCAGCAGTTCTCTAGGGGGCACAGATACGCAGTATTTT. This encodes CASSSLGGTDTQYF. The chain is built from TRBV27 and TRBJ2-3; weak D call: TRBD1 (5 bases). The V end was cut by 4 bases, the J end by 1 base, with 9 bases between. CDR1 and CDR2 from the germline V gene are MNHEY and SMNVEV (reference sequence). The CDR3 is 14 amino acids.

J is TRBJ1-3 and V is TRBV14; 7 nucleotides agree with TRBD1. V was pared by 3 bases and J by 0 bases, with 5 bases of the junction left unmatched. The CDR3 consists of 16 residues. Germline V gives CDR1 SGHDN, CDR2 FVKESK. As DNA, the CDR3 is TGTGCCAGCAGCCACCCACAGGGGACCTCTGGAAACACCATATATTTT. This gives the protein CASSHPQGTSGNTIYF.

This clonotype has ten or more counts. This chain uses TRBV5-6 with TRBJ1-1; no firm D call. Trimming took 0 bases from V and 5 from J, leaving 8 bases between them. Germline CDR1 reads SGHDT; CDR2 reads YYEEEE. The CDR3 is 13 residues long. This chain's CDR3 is CASSLEWRTEAFF. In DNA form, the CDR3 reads TGTGCCAGCAGCTTGGAGTGGAGGACTGAAGCTTTCTTT.